The next 2 T cell receptor beta chains were all read from a single sample in a study of blood T cell repertoires in COVID-19. Some clones are missing from TCRdb's copy, which holds only in-frame ones; the method was immunoSEQ multiplex PCR. This table holds 60,000 to 85,000 clones, approximately 85% found once. Sequencing used peripheral blood. These receptors came from a man aged 65-85 years with acute or convalescent COVID-19.

DNA of the CDR3: TGTGCCAGCAGTCCCGGACAGGGGACCCCCTACGAGCAGTACTTC. Its translation is CASSPGQGTPYEQYF. The genes are TRBV28 and TRBJ2-7, with TRBD1 matching over 9 bases. Germline trimming cut 5 bases from V and 2 bases from J; bases unmatched to any gene: 7. CDR3 length: 15 amino acids. Germline CDR1 reads MDHEN; CDR2 reads SYDVKM.

The rearrangement joins TRBV6-5 to TRBJ1-3; TRBD1 is a possible D gene (6 bases). CDR3 length: 15 residues. Trimming took 8 bases from V and 0 from J, leaving 14 bases between them. The germline V gene encodes CDR1 MNHEY and CDR2 SVGAGI. The DNA for the CDR3 is TGTGCCAGCGCCCAACAGGGCCCCTCTGGAAACACCATATATTTT. Translating it yields CASAQQGPSGNTIYF.